The rows below give T cell receptor beta chains drawn from one sample of a study of vaccination and CD4 T cells after COVID-19. TCRdb re-called the PCR reads with MiXCR, one entry per CDR3 protein. The sample contains some 12,000 distinct CDR3 sequences, around 49% of which appear only once. For these TCRs, the target antigens are not known. The sample taken for sequencing was CD4+ T cells from blood, cultured in vitro. The source of these receptors is a human donor who had recovered from COVID-19. Both conserved end residues are part of each CDR3. A D gene is named only where the DNA matches it firmly. Some rows have no size entry. The others give once, few or many, or a class for an expanded clone.

v_call: TRBV18
d_call: -
clone_size: -
j_call: TRBJ1-1
cdr3_aa: CASSPRTSNTEAFF
cdr3_nt: TGTGCCAGCTCACCCAGGACATCGAACACTGAAGCTTTCTTT

v_call: TRBV27
d_call: TRBD2
clone_size: -
j_call: TRBJ2-1
cdr3_aa: CASSLMTSGRAREQFF
cdr3_nt: TGTGCCAGCAGTTTAATGACTAGCGGGAGGGCCAGGGAGCAGTTCTTC

v_call: TRBV30
d_call: -
clone_size: -
j_call: TRBJ1-5
cdr3_aa: CAWSTDSNQPQHF
cdr3_nt: TGTGCCTGGAGTACCGATAGCAATCAGCCCCAGCATTTT

v_call: TRBV10-3
d_call: TRBD1
clone_size: -
j_call: TRBJ1-6
cdr3_aa: CAISRDRDGNSPLHF
cdr3_nt: TGTGCCATCAGCCGGGACAGGGACGGTAATTCACCCCTCCACTTT

v_call: TRBV2
d_call: TRBD1
clone_size: -
j_call: TRBJ1-5
cdr3_aa: CASRAGGMGTNQPQHF
cdr3_nt: TGTGCCAGCAGGGCAGGGGGGATGGGGACCAATCAGCCCCAGCATTTT

v_call: TRBV7-3
d_call: TRBD1
clone_size: few
j_call: TRBJ1-2
cdr3_aa: CASSFSGGKGYTF
cdr3_nt: TGTGCCAGCAGTTTTTCAGGGGGGAAGGGCTACACCTTC

v_call: TRBV18
d_call: TRBD1
clone_size: -
j_call: TRBJ2-7
cdr3_aa: CASSSGQGSYEQYF
cdr3_nt: TGTGCCAGCTCATCGGGACAGGGCTCCTACGAGCAGTACTTC

v_call: TRBV28
d_call: TRBD1
clone_size: -
j_call: TRBJ1-6
cdr3_aa: CASRSGQGYSPLHF
cdr3_nt: TGTGCCAGCAGGTCAGGACAGGGCTATTCACCCCTCCACTTT

v_call: TRBV6-1
d_call: TRBD1
clone_size: few
j_call: TRBJ2-1
cdr3_aa: CASSESPPGTGTYNEQFF
cdr3_nt: TGTGCCAGCAGTGAATCACCGCCCGGGACAGGGACCTACAATGAGCAGTTCTTC

v_call: TRBV20-1
d_call: TRBD1
clone_size: -
j_call: TRBJ2-5
cdr3_aa: CSARAGGDFETQYF
cdr3_nt: TGCAGTGCTAGAGCAGGGGGCGACTTTGAGACCCAGTACTTC

v_call: TRBV7-9
d_call: -
clone_size: few
j_call: TRBJ2-7
cdr3_aa: CASSVRGGDEQYF
cdr3_nt: TGTGCCAGCAGCGTCAGGGGTGGGGACGAGCAGTACTTC